Included here is one TCR beta chain sequence, with context. The antigen remains undetermined. The study sequenced cultured CD4+ T cell DNA using the Oncomine TCR Beta short-read assay. Via MiXCR, TCRdb re-called the PCR reads, giving one row per CDR3 protein. Of approximately 17,000 distinct CDR3 sequences listed, nearly 55% are singletons. The sample is drawn from a study of vaccination and CD4 T cells after COVID-19. As for the study in general: Convalescent patients, SARS-CoV-2 positive by nasal swab PCR, comprised nine mild cases and one severe case.

The treatment denotes: roughly ten-day PBMC culture with coronavirus spike peptide pools or control peptides (ViraFEST assay). The length of the CDR3 is 17 residues. CDR1 and CDR2 from the germline V gene are SGHTA and FQGNSA. J lost 0 bases, V lost 5 bases, and 8 bases had no gene match. The source material was CD4+ T cells from blood, cultured in vitro, sampled before SARS-CoV-2 vaccination. This clonotype was sampled from a human donor who had recovered from COVID-19. V usage is TRBV7-2 and J usage is TRBJ1-3; TRBD1 agrees at 9 bases. The CDR3 loop reads CASSAGQGVNSGNTIYF. Written as DNA, the CDR3 is TGTGCCAGCAGCGCGGGACAGGGCGTAAACTCTGGAAACACCATATATTTT.